These 19 T cell receptor beta chains came from one sample sequenced in a study of blood T cell repertoires in COVID-19 (dated by TCRdb to the early 2020s). Library method: the immunoSEQ multiplex PCR assay. The table was pulled from immuneACCESS by TCRdb, which kept in-frame rearrangements only. Such tables lose some clones; where checked, under half of the loss comes from unresolved V genes, and the rest has no known cause. This sample is represented by more than 25,000 clones; 85% to 90% of them were singletons. Jointly, the top ten make up roughly 15% of the sample. Material for sequencing was peripheral blood. The source is a man aged 80 or over with acute or convalescent COVID-19.

V and J are TRBV25-1 and TRBJ1-1; TRBD1 matches 9 bases. The J segment lost 0 bases and the V segment lost 2 bases, leaving 4 bases of the junction unmatched. CDR1 and CDR2 from the germline V gene are MGHDK and SYGVNS. CDR3 length equals 16 residues. The CDR3 protein is CASSEQGQGMNTEAFF. The CDR3 coding sequence is TGTGCCAGCAGTGAACAGGGACAGGGTATGAACACTGAAGCTTTCTTT.

The gene calls are TRBV11-2 and TRBJ1-6; D perhaps matches TRBD1 (5 bases). This CDR3 is built from 13 residues. V lost 5 bases and J 7 bases, leaving 9 bases between the germline ends. Germline-derived CDR1 and CDR2 are SGHAT and FQNNGV. The DNA for the CDR3 is TGTGCCAGCAGCCGGACACGAAATTCACCCCTCCACTTT. Residues: CASSRTRNSPLHF.

The chain employs TRBV29-1 and TRBJ1-2, with D possibly being TRBD1 (5 bases). This CDR3 has 13 residues. The V end lost 2 bases, the J end lost 4 bases, and 11 bases lay between the germline ends. Germline V gene sequence: CDR1 SQVTM, CDR2 ANQGSEA. For the CDR3, the DNA is TGCAGCGTTGAATCCTCGGGGGGCTATGGCTACACCTTC. Translated: CSVESSGGYGYTF.

The rearrangement joins TRBV27 to TRBJ1-1; D possibly corresponds to TRBD1 (6 bases). The length of the CDR3 is 13 residues. V was pared by 8 bases and J by 4 bases, with 14 bases between. Germline CDR1 is MNHEY and CDR2 is SMNVEV (reference sequence). CDR3 nucleotides: TGTGCCAGCCGATTGCAGGGGCGCACTGAAGCTTTCTTT. This translates into CASRLQGRTEAFF.

This rearrangement joins TRBV9 to TRBJ2-1, with 9 nucleotides matching TRBD2. Germline V gene sequence: CDR1 SGDLS, CDR2 YYNGEE. The CDR3 is made up of 16 amino acids. The ends lost 0 bases at V and 9 bases at J; junction bases unmatched: 10. The CDR3 sequence is CASSVGLSGGIGEQFF. The CDR3 nucleotides read TGTGCCAGCAGCGTAGGCCTCAGCGGGGGGATTGGTGAGCAGTTCTTC.

The chain is built from TRBV5-1 and TRBJ1-2, with D maybe TRBD1 (5 bases). CDR1 SGHRS and CDR2 YFSETQ come from the germline V gene. This CDR3 comprises 17 residues. V was pared by 2 bases and J by 0 bases, with 17 bases between. CDR3 region: CASSFILPGLANYGYTF. The CDR3 DNA follows: TGCGCCAGCAGCTTTATCCTCCCAGGGTTAGCTAACTATGGCTACACCTTC.

This clone has a single count. The chain joins TRBV7-2 to TRBJ1-5; D not resolved. Trimming left V 5 bases short and J 0 bases short, with 2 bases between. The CDR3 totals 12 residues. Germline V gene sequence: CDR1 SGHTA, CDR2 FQGNSA. As DNA, the CDR3 is TGTGCCAGCAGCCATAGCAATCAGCCCCAGCATTTT. Its translation: CASSHSNQPQHF.

Here the CDR3 DNA reads TGTGCCAGCTCACCATATAACGGGGGGCCGAACACCGGGGAGCTGTTTTTT. It is translated as CASSPYNGGPNTGELFF. J is TRBJ2-2 and V is TRBV18, with a possible D match to TRBD2 (7 bases). Germline V lookup: CDR1 KGHSH, CDR2 LQKENI. V lost 2 bases, J lost 0 bases, and 13 bases lay in between. The CDR3 runs to 17 residues.

The rearrangement links TRBV5-5 to TRBJ2-5; D gene unclear. Germline CDR1 reads SGHKS; CDR2 reads YYEKEE (reference sequence). This CDR3 has 12 residues. The V end was cut by 1 base, the J end by 5 bases, with 6 bases between. The DNA for the CDR3 is TGTGCCAGCAGCTTGTCCGGGGAGACCCAGTACTTC. Translating it yields CASSLSGETQYF.

The genes are TRBV6-6 and TRBJ2-5, with D tentatively TRBD1 (5 bases). Between the trimmed V and J ends, which lost 9 bases and 2 bases, there was a span of 16 bases. The CDR3 is made up of 14 amino acids. Germline CDR1 is MNHNY and CDR2 is SVGAGI (reference sequence). The CDR3 protein is CASSGATVQETQYF. In DNA form, the CDR3 reads TGTGCCAGTTCTGGGGCCACCGTTCAAGAGACCCAGTACTTC.

The chain recombines TRBV7-9 with TRBJ2-5; 8 bases agree with TRBD1. The germline gives CDR1 SEHNR, CDR2 FQNEAQ (reference sequence). J was trimmed by 0 bases and V by 5 bases; bases with no gene match: 8. The CDR3 contains 16 residues. The chain's CDR3 is CASSTGTGGYQETQYF. The CDR3 DNA is TGTGCCAGCAGCACCGGGACAGGAGGGTACCAAGAGACCCAGTACTTC.

V gene TRBV5-6 combines with J gene TRBJ2-1; D is perhaps TRBD1 (5 bases). V lost 0 bases, J lost 9 bases, and 7 bases lay in between. Germline CDR1 SGHDT, CDR2 YYEEEE. This CDR3 comprises 12 residues. CDR3 amino acids: CASSLVGAEQFF. The CDR3 nucleotides are TGTGCCAGCAGCTTGGTAGGGGCTGAGCAGTTCTTC.

This clone was seen just once. V is TRBV3-1 (or the pseudogene TRBV3-2) and J is TRBJ2-6; a weak D match, TRBD1 (5 bases). The CDR3 is made up of 17 amino acids. Trimming removed 4 bases from V and 2 bases from J, with 15 bases in between. Germline V gives CDR1 LGHDT, CDR2 YNNKEL (reference sequence). The CDR3 protein is CASSPLGALAGANVLTF. CDR3 sequence (DNA): TGTGCCAGCAGCCCTCTAGGGGCCCTGGCTGGGGCCAACGTCCTGACTTTC.

This chain uses TRBV27 with TRBJ1-5; D perhaps matches TRBD1 (6 bases). Trimming left V 6 bases short and J 1 base short, with 16 bases between. Germline CDR1 reads MNHEY; CDR2 reads SMNVEV (reference sequence). The CDR3 consists of 16 residues. In DNA, the CDR3 is TGTGCCAGCAGCCCGGGTCCCGGACAGAGCAATCAGCCCCAGCATTTT. The encoded protein is CASSPGPGQSNQPQHF.

This clone came up a few times. The chain combines TRBV9 with TRBJ1-2; TRBD1 might be the D (6 bases). The CDR3 is 13 residues long. V gave up 0 bases and J gave up 4 bases, with 7 bases separating them. Per the germline V gene, CDR1 is SGDLS and CDR2 is YYNGEE. The chain's CDR3 is CASSVEDSYGYTF. CDR3 DNA sequence: TGTGCCAGCAGCGTAGAGGACAGCTATGGCTACACCTTC. The whole variable domain, filled in from reference TRBV9 and TRBJ1-2, reads DSGVTQTPKHLITATGQRVTLRCSPRSGDLSVYWYQQSLDQGLQFLIQYYNGEERAKGNILERFSAQQFPDLHSELNLSSLELGDSALYFCASSVEDSYGYTFGSGTRLTVV.

The rearrangement joins TRBV5-4 to TRBJ1-2, with TRBD1 as a possible D gene (5 bases). The CDR3 is made up of 16 amino acids. Germline V gene data show CDR1 as SGHNT and CDR2 as YYREEE (reference sequence). V gave up 7 bases and J gave up 0 bases, with 19 bases separating them. CDR3 DNA sequence: TGTGCCAGCGCCCTGGGTATACAGGCCCCTAACTATGGCTACACCTTC. Protein product: CASALGIQAPNYGYTF.

The J gene is TRBJ1-1, the V gene TRBV25-1; 8 positions match TRBD1. After removal of 6 bases from V and 4 bases from J, the junction contained 1 base not matched to a gene. CDR3 size: 12 residues. CDR1 is MGHDK and CDR2 is SYGVNS in the germline V gene. The CDR3 DNA follows: TGTGCCAGCAGGGGGACAGGCACTGAAGCTTTCTTT. It yields the protein CASRGTGTEAFF.

The chain uses TRBV14 and TRBJ1-2; the D is unclear. Trimming left V 6 bases short and J 7 bases short, with 9 bases between. This CDR3 region has 11 residues. The germline V gene encodes CDR1 SGHDN and CDR2 FVKESK. The chain's CDR3 is CASRTEGGYTF. The DNA for the CDR3 is TGTGCCAGCAGGACGGAGGGTGGCTACACCTTC.

This clone appeared a few times. The chain is built from TRBV10-1 and TRBJ2-2; 11 nucleotides align to TRBD2. V trimming: 3 bases; J trimming: 8 bases; junction bases outside the gene matches: 17. Germline CDR1 and CDR2: WNHNN and SYGVQD (reference sequence). The CDR3 has 19 residues. Here the CDR3 DNA reads TGCGCCAGCAGTGACCACCGACGAGGGACTAGCGGAGGAGCGGGGGAGCTGTTTTTT. Amino acids: CASSDHRRGTSGGAGELFF.